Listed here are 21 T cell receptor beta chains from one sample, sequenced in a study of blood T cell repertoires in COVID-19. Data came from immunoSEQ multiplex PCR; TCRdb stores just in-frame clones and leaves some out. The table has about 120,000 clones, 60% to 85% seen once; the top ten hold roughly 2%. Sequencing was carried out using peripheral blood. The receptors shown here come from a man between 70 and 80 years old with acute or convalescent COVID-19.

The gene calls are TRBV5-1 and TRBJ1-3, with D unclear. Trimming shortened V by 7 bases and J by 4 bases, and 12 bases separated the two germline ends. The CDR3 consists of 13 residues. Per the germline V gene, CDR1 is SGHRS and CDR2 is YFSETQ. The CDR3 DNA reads TGCGCCAGCCCGAGGGCGGGAGGAAACACCATATATTTT. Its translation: CASPRAGGNTIYF.

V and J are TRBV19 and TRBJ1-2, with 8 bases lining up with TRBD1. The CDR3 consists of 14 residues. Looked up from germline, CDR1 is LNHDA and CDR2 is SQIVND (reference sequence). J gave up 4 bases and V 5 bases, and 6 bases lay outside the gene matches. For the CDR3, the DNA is TGTGCCAGTAGTTCAGGACAGGGAAGCTATGGCTACACCTTC. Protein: CASSSGQGSYGYTF.

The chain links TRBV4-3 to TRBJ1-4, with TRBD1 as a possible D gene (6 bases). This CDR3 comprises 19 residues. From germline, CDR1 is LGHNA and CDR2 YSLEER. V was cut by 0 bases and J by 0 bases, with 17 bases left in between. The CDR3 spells CASSQERQASLPTNEKLFF. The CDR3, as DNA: TGCGCCAGCAGCCAAGAAAGACAGGCGTCACTTCCAACTAATGAAAAACTGTTTTTT.

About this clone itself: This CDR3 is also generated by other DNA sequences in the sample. The chain's CDR3 is CASSVAGGLTEAFF. In DNA form, the CDR3 reads TGTGCCAGCAGCGTAGCGGGGGGGCTGACTGAAGCTTTCTTT. V and J are TRBV9 and TRBJ1-1, with TRBD1 as a possible D gene (6 bases). The CDR3 extends over 14 amino acids. The germline gives CDR1 SGDLS, CDR2 YYNGEE. Trimming removed 0 bases from V and 5 bases from J, with 11 bases in between.

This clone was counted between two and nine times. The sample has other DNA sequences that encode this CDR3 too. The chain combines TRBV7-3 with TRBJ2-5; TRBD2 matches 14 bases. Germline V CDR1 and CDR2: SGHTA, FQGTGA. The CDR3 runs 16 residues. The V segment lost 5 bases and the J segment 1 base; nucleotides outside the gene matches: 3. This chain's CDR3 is CASSPGLAGGQETQYF. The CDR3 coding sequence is TGTGCCAGCAGCCCCGGACTAGCGGGGGGCCAAGAGACCCAGTACTTC.

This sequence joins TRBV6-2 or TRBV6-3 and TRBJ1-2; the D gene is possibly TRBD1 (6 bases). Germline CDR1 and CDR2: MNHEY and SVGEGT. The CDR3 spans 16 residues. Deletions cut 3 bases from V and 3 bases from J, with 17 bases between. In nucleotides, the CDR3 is TGTGCCAGCAGTTATCTGTTCGTGGGGGCGTACTATGGCTACACCTTC. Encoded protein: CASSYLFVGAYYGYTF.

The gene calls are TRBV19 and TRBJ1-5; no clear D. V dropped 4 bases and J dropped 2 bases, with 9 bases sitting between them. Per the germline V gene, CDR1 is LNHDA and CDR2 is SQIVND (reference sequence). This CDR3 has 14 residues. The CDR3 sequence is CASSRREGNQPQHF. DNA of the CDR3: TGTGCCAGTAGTAGAAGGGAGGGCAATCAGCCCCAGCATTTT.

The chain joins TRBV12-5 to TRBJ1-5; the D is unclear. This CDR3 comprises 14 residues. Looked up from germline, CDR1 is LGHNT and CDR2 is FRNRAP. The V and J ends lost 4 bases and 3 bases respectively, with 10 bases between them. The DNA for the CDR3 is TGTGCTAGTGGTTCTTCAGTCGCCAATCAGCCCCAGCATTTT. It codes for CASGSSVANQPQHF.

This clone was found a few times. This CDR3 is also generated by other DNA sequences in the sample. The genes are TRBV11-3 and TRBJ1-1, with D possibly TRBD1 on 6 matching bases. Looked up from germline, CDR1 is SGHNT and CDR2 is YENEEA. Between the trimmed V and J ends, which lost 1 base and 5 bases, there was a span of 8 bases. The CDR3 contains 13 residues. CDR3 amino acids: CASSLVQGTEAFF. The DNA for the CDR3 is TGTGCCAGCAGCTTAGTGCAGGGGACTGAAGCTTTCTTT.

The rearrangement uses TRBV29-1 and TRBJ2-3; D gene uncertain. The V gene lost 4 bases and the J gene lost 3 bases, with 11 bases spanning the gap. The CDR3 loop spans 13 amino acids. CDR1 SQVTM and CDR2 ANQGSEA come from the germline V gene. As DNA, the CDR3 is TGCAGCGTTGTGATCCAGATAACAGATACGCAGTATTTT. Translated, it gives CSVVIQITDTQYF.

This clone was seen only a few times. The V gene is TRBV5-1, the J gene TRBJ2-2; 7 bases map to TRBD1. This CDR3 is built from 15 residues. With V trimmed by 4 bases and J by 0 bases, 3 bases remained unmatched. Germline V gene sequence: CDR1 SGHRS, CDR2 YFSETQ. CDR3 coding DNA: TGCGCCAGCAGCCCGGGACAGACGAACACCGGGGAGCTGTTTTTT. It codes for CASSPGQTNTGELFF.

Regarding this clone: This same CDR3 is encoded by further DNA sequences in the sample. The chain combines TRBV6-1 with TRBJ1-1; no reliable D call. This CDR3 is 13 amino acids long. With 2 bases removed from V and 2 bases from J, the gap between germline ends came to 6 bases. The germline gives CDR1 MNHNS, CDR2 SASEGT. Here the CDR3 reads CASSERGNTEAFF. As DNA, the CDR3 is TGTGCCAGCAGTGAACGAGGTAACACTGAAGCTTTCTTT.

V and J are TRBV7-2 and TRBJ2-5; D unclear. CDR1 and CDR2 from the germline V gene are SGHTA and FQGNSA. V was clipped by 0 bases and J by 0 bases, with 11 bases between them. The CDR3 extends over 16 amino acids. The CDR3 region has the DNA TGTGCCAGCAGCTTAGCTTTTCGGCGGAACCAAGAGACCCAGTACTTC. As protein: CASSLAFRRNQETQYF.

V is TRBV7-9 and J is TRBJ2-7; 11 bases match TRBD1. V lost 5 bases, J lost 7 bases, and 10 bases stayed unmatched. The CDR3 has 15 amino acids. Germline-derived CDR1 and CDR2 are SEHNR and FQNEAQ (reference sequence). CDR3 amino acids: CASSPTGTGGREQYF. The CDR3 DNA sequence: TGTGCCAGCAGCCCGACCGGGACAGGGGGTAGGGAGCAGTACTTC.

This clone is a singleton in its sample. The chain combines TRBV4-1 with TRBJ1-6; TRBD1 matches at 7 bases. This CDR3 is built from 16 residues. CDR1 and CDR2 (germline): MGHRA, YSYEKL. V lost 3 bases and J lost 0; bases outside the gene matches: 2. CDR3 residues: CASSQDRSSYNSPLHF. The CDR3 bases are TGCGCCAGCAGCCAGGACAGGAGCTCCTATAATTCACCCCTCCACTTT.

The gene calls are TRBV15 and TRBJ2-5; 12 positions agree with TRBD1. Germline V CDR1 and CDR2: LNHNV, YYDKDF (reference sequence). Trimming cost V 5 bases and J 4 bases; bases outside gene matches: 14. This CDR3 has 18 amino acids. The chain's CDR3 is CATSVADRDRGRGETQYF. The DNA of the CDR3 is TGTGCCACCAGCGTTGCTGACCGGGACAGGGGGCGCGGAGAGACCCAGTACTTC.

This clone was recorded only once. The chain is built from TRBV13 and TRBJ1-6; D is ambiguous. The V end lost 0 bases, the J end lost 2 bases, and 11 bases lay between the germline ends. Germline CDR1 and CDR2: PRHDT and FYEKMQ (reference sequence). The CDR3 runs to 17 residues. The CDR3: CASSLGPAGTYNSPLHF. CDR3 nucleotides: TGTGCCAGCAGCTTAGGGCCCGCGGGAACCTATAATTCACCCCTCCACTTT.

CDR3 residues: CASSLGLAMIYEQYF. CDR3 nucleotides: TGTGCCAGCAGTCTTGGGCTAGCGATGATCTACGAGCAGTACTTC. The chain recombines TRBV6-5 with TRBJ2-7; D is perhaps TRBD2 (6 bases). V lost 5 bases and J lost 3, with 17 bases in between. Germline-derived CDR1 and CDR2 are MNHEY and SVGAGI. The CDR3 runs to 15 residues.

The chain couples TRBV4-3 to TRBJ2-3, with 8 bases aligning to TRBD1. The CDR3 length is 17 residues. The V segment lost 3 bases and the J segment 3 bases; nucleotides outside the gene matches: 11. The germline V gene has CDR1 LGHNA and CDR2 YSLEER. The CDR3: CASSHNPTGVRTDTQYF. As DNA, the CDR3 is TGCGCCAGCAGCCACAACCCGACAGGGGTTAGGACAGATACGCAGTATTTT.

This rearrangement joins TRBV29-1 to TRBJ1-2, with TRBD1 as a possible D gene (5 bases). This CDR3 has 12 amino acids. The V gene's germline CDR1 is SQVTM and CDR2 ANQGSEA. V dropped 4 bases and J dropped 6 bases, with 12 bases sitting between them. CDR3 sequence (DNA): TGCAGCGTTGTTAGGGGCGTGGATGGCTACACCTTC. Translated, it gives CSVVRGVDGYTF.

This CDR3 is CSVAGQGTGETQYF. In DNA form, the CDR3 reads TGCAGCGTTGCCGGGCAGGGGACGGGGGAGACCCAGTACTTC. The gene calls are TRBV29-1 and TRBJ2-5; the D gene is possibly TRBD1 (6 bases). Looked up from germline, CDR1 is SQVTM and CDR2 is ANQGSEA. The CDR3 is 14 residues long. V lost 4 bases and J 5 bases, leaving 17 bases between the germline ends.